Only one count was recorded for the clone carrying this T cell receptor (beta chain). TCRdb's table, derived via immunoSEQ multiplex PCR, lists solely in-frame clones and lacks some. Of 250,000 to 350,000 clones in the sample, over 75% were seen once. CDR3 length equals 13 residues. Germline V gene sequence: CDR1 SEHNR, CDR2 FQNEAQ (reference sequence). The germline V and J ends were trimmed by 5 bases and 9 bases, with 14 bases remaining between them. These data belong to a study of blood T cell repertoires in COVID-19. The specimen sequenced was PBMCs or T cells enriched from blood (not recorded which). The gene calls are TRBV7-9 and TRBJ1-5; D is uncertain. The source is a woman aged 25 to 39 who had recovered from COVID-19. The CDR3 reads CASSAYEGGPQHF. The CDR3 nucleotides are TGTGCCAGCAGCGCCTACGAAGGAGGGCCCCAGCATTTT.